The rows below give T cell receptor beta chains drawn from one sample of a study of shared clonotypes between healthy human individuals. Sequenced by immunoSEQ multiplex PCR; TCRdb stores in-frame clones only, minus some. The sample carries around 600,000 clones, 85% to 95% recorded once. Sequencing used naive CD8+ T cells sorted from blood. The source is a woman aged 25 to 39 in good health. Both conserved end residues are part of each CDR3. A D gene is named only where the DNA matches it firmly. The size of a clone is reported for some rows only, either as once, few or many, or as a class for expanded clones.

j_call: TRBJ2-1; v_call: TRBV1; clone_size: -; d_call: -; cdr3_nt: TGCACCAGCAGCCAAGAAGTGTATTGTGGCCTAGCGGGAGGCCTGGGGTACAATGAGCAGTTCTTC; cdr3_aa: CTSSQEVYCGLAGGLGYNEQFF
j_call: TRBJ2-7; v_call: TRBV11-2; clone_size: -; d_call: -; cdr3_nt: TGTGCCAGTAGGACATCGGGGGCCGAGCAGTACTTC; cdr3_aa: CASRTSGAEQYF
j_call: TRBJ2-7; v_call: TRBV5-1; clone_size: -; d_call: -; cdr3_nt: TGCGCCAGCAGCGGGATGTCAGGGGTTTCCTACGAGCAGTACTTC; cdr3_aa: CASSGMSGVSYEQYF
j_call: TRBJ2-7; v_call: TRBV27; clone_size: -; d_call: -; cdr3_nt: TGTGCCAGCGGGAGTCCCCCAAACGACGAGCAGTACTTC; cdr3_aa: CASGSPPNDEQYF
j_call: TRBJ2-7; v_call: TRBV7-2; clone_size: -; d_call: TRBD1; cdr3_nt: TGTGCCAGCAGCTTCACAGGGGGAGGAGGCTACGAGCAGTACTTC; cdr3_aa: CASSFTGGGGYEQYF
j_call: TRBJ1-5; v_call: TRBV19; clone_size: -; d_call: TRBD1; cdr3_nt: TGTGCCAGTAGTATAGGGACAGGGGCGAGCAATCAGCCCCAGCATTTT; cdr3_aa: CASSIGTGASNQPQHF
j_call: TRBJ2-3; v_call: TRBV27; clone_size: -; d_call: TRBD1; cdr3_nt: TGTGCCAGCAGTTTAACAGGGGGGTTCGTGCAGTATTTT; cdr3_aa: CASSLTGGFVQYF
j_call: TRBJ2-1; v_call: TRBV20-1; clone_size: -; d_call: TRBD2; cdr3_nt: TGCAGTGCTAGAGGGACTAGAGTGCAGTTCTTC; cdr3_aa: CSARGTRVQFF
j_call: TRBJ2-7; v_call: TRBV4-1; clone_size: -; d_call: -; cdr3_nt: TGCGCCAGCAGCCCCGCAGAGGGAAGCTACGAGCAGTACTTC; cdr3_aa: CASSPAEGSYEQYF
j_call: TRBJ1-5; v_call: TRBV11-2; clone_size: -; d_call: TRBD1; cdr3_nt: TGTGCCAGCAGGTCGTTTGACAGGGGCCATCAGCCCCAGCATTTT; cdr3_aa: CASRSFDRGHQPQHF
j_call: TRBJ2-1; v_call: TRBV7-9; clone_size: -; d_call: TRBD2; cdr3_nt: TGTGCCAGCAGCCCCCAGGGACTAGCTTACAATGAGCAGTTCTTC; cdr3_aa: CASSPQGLAYNEQFF
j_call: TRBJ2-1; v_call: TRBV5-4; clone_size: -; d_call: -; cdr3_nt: TGTGCCAGCAGCGGACCTAGGAGAGTATCCTACAATGAGCAGTTCTTC; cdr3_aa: CASSGPRRVSYNEQFF
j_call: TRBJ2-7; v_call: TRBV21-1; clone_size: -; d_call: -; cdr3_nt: TGTGCCAGCAGCAAACGTAGCAGGGTAAAGTCCTACGAGCAGTACTTC; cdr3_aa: CASSKRSRVKSYEQYF
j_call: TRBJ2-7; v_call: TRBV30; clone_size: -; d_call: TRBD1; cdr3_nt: TGTGCCTGGAATCCCGGGACAGCAGACGAGCAGTACTTC; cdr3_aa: CAWNPGTADEQYF
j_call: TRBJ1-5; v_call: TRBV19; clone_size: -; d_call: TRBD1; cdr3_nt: TGTGCCAGTAGTAGCCGGGACAGGGGATTCCAGCCCCAGCATTTT; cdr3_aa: CASSSRDRGFQPQHF
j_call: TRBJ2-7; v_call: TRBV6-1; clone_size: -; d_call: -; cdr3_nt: TGTGCCAGCAGTGAGGGCAGGGGTTTCGAGCAGTACTTC; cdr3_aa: CASSEGRGFEQYF
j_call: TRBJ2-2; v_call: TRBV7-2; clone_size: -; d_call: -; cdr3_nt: TGTGCCCTCGCCGCTGGGGTAGCGGCGAACACCGGGGAGCTGTTTTTT; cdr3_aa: CALAAGVAANTGELFF
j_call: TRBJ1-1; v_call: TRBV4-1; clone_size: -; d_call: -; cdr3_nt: TGCGCCAGCAGCCAAGATGCATCAGTGAACACTGAAGCTTTCTTT; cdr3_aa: CASSQDASVNTEAFF
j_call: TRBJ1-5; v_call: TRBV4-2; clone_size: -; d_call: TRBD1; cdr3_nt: TGTGCCAGCAGCCCTTACAGGGGTAATCAGCCCCAGCATTTT; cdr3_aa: CASSPYRGNQPQHF
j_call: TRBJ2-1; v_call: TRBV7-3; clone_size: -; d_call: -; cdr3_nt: TGTGCCAGCAGCTTAATGGACAATGAGCAGTTCTTC; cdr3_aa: CASSLMDNEQFF
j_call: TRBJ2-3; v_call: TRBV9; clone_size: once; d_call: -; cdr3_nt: TGTGCCAGCAGCGCCGGGGTCGGACACCCTTTCACAGATACGCAGTATTTT; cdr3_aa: CASSAGVGHPFTDTQYF
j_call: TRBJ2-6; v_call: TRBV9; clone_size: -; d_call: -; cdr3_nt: TGTGCCAGCAGCGACAGGGCTGAGAGCTCTGGGGCCAACGTCCTGACTTTC; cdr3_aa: CASSDRAESSGANVLTF
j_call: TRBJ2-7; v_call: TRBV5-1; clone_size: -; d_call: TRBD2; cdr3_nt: TGCGCCAGCAGCGTTGTTTGGGAGGGTGGGGACGAGCAGTACTTC; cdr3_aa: CASSVVWEGGDEQYF
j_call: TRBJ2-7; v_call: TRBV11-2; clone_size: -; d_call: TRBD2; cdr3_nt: TGTGCCAGCAGCATGGCGGGACTAGCGACCTACGAGCAGTACTTC; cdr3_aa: CASSMAGLATYEQYF
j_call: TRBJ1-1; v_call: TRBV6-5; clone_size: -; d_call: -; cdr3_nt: TGTGCCAGCAGTTACTCCGCGAACACTGAAGCTTTCTTT; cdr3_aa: CASSYSANTEAFF
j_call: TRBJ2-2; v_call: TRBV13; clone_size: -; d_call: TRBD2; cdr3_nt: TGTGCCAGCAGCCCCCGTTTACTAGCGGGAGTAGGCGGGGAGCTGTTTTTT; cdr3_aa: CASSPRLLAGVGGELFF
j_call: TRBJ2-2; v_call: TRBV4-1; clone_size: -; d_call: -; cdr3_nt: TGCGCCAGCAGCCAGGTGGGCCTTAGGTGGCCCGGGGAGCTGTTTTTT; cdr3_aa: CASSQVGLRWPGELFF
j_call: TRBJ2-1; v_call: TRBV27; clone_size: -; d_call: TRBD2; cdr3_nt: TGTGCCAGCAAGGGACTAGCGGAATACAAGGACAATGAGCAGTTCTTC; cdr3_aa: CASKGLAEYKDNEQFF
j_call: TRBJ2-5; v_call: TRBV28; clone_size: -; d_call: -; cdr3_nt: TGTGCCAGCAGCCCAAGGGGGGTTTCTGGAGAGACCCAGTACTTC; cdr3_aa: CASSPRGVSGETQYF
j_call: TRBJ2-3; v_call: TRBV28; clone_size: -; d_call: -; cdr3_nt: TGTGCCAGCAGTTTATCGTCTAGTTGGGGTACAGATACGCAGTATTTT; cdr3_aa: CASSLSSSWGTDTQYF
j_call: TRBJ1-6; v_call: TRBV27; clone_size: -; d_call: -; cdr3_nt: TGTGCCAGCAGTTTATCACCGAATTCACCCCTCCACTTT; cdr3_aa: CASSLSPNSPLHF
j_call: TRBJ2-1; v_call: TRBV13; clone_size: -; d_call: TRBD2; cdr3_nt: TGTGCCAGCAGCTTAGGGCTAGCGGGAGTCGATGAGCAGTTCTTC; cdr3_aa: CASSLGLAGVDEQFF
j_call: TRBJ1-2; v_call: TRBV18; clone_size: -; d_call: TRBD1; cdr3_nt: TGTGCCAGCTCACCGTCGAGCCCTCGACAGGGGCCGGGGGACTATGGCTACACCTTC; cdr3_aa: CASSPSSPRQGPGDYGYTF
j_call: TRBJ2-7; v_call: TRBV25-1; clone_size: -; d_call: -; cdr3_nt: TGTGCCAGCACCCCCCCAGTTTCCTACGAGCAGTACTTC; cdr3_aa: CASTPPVSYEQYF
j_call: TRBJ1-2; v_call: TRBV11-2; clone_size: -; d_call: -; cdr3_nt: TGTGCCAGCAGCTTAGCTAGGGCTGGCTATGGCTACACCTTC; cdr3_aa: CASSLARAGYGYTF
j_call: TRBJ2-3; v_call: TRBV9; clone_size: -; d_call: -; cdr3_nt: TGTGCCAGCAGCGGGAACTACACAGATACGCAGTATTTT; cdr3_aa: CASSGNYTDTQYF
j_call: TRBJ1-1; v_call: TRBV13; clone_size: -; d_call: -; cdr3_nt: TGTGCCAGCAGCTTGGCGGCAGCTGAAGCTTTCTTT; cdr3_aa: CASSLAAAEAFF
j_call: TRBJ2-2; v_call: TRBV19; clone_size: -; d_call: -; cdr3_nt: TGTGCCAGTAGTATAGATTGGGGGCAGCCCGGGGAGCTGTTTTTT; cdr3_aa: CASSIDWGQPGELFF
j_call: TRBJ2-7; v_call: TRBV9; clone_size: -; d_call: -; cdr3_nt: TGTGCCAGCAGCAGGCCTCCTTCCTACGAGCAGTACTTC; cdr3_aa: CASSRPPSYEQYF
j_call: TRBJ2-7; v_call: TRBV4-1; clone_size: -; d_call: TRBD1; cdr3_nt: TGCGCCAGCAGCCAAGATCTCAGGGGGAATCTTAACGAGCAGTACTTC; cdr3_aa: CASSQDLRGNLNEQYF
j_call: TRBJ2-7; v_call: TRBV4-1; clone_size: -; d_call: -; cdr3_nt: TGCGCCAGCAGCCAAGAACCCTCGAACGTTGCCGAGCAGTACTTC; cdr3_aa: CASSQEPSNVAEQYF
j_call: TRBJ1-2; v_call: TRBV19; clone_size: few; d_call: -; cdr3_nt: TGTGCCAGTACTCTCGTGCTTGAGGGAGACTATGGCTACACCTTC; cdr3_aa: CASTLVLEGDYGYTF
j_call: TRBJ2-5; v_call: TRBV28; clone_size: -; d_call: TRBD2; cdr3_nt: TGTGCCAGCAGTCTCCCGGACAGCGGGAGACAACAAGAGACCCAGTACTTC; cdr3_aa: CASSLPDSGRQQETQYF
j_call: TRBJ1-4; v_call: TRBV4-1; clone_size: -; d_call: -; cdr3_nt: TGCGCCAGCAGCCAAACTCTTGGGCAGGGCCGAGAAAAACTGTTTTTT; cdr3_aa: CASSQTLGQGREKLFF
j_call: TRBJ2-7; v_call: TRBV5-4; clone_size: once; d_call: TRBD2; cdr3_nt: TGTGCCAGCAGCTTAGAACCGGGACTAGTTTTCGACGAGCAGTACTTC; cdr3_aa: CASSLEPGLVFDEQYF
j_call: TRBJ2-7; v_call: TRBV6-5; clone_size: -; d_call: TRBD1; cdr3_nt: TGTGCCAGCACGTCGGGGACAGGGGCGCACGAGCAGTACTTC; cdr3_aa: CASTSGTGAHEQYF
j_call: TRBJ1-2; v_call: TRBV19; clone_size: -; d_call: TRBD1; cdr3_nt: TGTGCCAGTAGTGGGGACAGCCGCTATGGCTACACCTTC; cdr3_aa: CASSGDSRYGYTF
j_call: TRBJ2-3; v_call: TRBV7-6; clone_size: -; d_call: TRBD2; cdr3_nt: TGTGCCAGCAGCCCTCCCCCGGGACTAGCGGGAGGTACCACAGATACGCAGTATTTT; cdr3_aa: CASSPPPGLAGGTTDTQYF
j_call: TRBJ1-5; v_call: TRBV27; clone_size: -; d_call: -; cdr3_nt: TGTGCCAGCAGTACTACAGGGAGCAATCAGCCCCAGCATTTT; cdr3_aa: CASSTTGSNQPQHF
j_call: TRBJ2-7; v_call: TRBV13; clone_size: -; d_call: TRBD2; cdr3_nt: TGTGCCAGCAGCTTAGGAGCGGGATTCTCCTACGAGCAGTACTTC; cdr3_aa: CASSLGAGFSYEQYF
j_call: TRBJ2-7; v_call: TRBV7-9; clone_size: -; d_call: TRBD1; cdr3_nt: TGTGCCAGCAGCTCTGGACAGGCCCTACCCTACGAGCAGTACTTC; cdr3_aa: CASSSGQALPYEQYF
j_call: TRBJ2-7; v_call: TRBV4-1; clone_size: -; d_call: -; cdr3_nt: TGCGCCAGCAGCCTCAAGGGGGGAGGGACAGGTTTCTATCGGGAGCAGTACTTC; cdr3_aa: CASSLKGGGTGFYREQYF
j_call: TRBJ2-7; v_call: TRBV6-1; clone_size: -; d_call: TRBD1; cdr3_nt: TGTGCCAGCAGTGAAGGGGTGACAGGGGTGTACTTGGGTGAGCAGTACTTC; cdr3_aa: CASSEGVTGVYLGEQYF
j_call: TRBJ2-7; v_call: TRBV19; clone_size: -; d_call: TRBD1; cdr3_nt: TGTGCCAGTAGTATAGATATGACAGGGGAGGACTACGAGCAGTACTTC; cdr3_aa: CASSIDMTGEDYEQYF
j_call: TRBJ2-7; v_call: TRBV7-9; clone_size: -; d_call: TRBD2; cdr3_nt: TGTGCCAGCAGCTCAACGACTAGCGCAGGCGAGCAGTACTTC; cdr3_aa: CASSSTTSAGEQYF